One sample yielded the 9 T cell receptor beta chains listed below, sequenced in a study of naive and memory T cell subsets. The beta constant-region primer was an equimolar mix of two oligonucleotides covering TRBC1 and TRBC2. Four rounds of PCR amplified the ligated cDNA using nested alpha and beta constant-region primers plus SP2. MiXCR, run by TCRdb on the UMI-ligation and nested PCR reads, gives a single entry per CDR3 protein. The table shows 98,000 or so distinct CDR3 sequences, with around 15% occurring only once. No antigen has been identified for these receptors. Whole-study results and caveats: Especially in CD8 cells, naive repertoires contained a few larger clonotypes, possibly CD45RA-re-expressing memory cells.

The sample comprised naive CD8+ T cells from blood. These TCRs come from a human donor in good health.

This sequence joins TRBV30 and TRBJ1-2, with D uncertain. Germline lookup yields CDR1 GTSNPN and CDR2 SVGIG (reference sequence). Trimming stripped 0 bases from V and 3 bases from J, with 11 bases between. The CDR3 contains 14 residues. The CDR3 is CAWSVQGSHYGYTF. Here the CDR3 DNA reads TGTGCCTGGAGTGTACAAGGCAGCCACTATGGCTACACCTTC. Supplemented by reference TRBV30 and TRBJ1-2, the full variable domain reads SQTIHQWPATLVQPVGSPLSLECTVEGTSNPNLYWYRQAAGRGLQLLFYSVGIGQISSEVPQNLSASRPQDRQFILSSKKLLLSDSGFYLCAWSVQGSHYGYTFGSGTRLTVV.

For the CDR3, the DNA is TGTGCCAGCAGGGCGGTGGGGGCGGGAGCCTACAATGAGCAGTTCTTC. Its protein is CASRAVGAGAYNEQFF. This chain links TRBV12-3 or TRBV12-4 with TRBJ2-1, with TRBD2 as a possible D gene (7 bases). V was trimmed by 6 bases and J by 2 bases, leaving 17 bases between them. The CDR3 totals 16 residues.

The V gene is TRBV11-3, the J gene TRBJ2-1, with a weak D call TRBD1 (6 bases). The ends were cut back, 0 bases at V and 2 bases at J, with 29 bases in the middle. This CDR3 spans 22 amino acids. Germline CDR1 reads SGHNT; CDR2 reads YENEEA. CDR3 residues: CASSLDRSGVQGALLPYNEQFF. CDR3 in DNA: TGTGCCAGCAGCTTAGATCGCTCAGGCGTACAGGGCGCCCTACTCCCCTACAATGAGCAGTTCTTC.

This clonotype was detected ten times or more. The gene calls are TRBV7-2 and TRBJ1-1, with no clear D. Per germline, CDR1 SGHTA and CDR2 FQGNSA. The CDR3 loop spans 13 amino acids. V dropped 5 bases and J dropped 10 bases, with 17 bases sitting between them. The CDR3, as DNA: TGTGCCAGCAGCCATAGATTAGATCGCGGAGCTTTCTTT. Translation gives CASSHRLDRGAFF.

The genes are TRBV30 and TRBJ1-4; a possible D gene is TRBD1 (5 bases). Trimming removed 6 bases at V and 5 bases at J, with 13 bases between. CDR3 length equals 13 residues. Looked up from germline, CDR1 is GTSNPN and CDR2 is SVGIG (reference sequence). The CDR3 bases are TGTGCCTGCAATCGGGGCCAGAATGAAAAACTGTTTTTT. Translation: CACNRGQNEKLFF. Supplemented by reference TRBV30 and TRBJ1-4, the full variable domain reads SQTIHQWPATLVQPVGSPLSLECTVEGTSNPNLYWYRQAAGRGLQLLFYSVGIGQISSEVPQNLSASRPQDRQFILSSKKLLLSDSGFYLCACNRGQNEKLFFGSGTQLSVL.

Ten or more counts support this clonotype. This chain uses TRBV6-9 with TRBJ2-7, with a weak D call TRBD2 (5 bases). The CDR3 contains 14 residues. Trimming took off 8 bases at V and 7 bases at J, with 21 bases between the two ends. Germline V gives CDR1 MNHGY, CDR2 SVAAGI. CDR3 loop: CASPIIINRGEQYF. CDR3 coding DNA: TGTGCCAGCCCTATCATAATCAATAGAGGGGAGCAGTACTTC.

The gene calls are TRBV24-1 and TRBJ2-7, with TRBD2 matching over 7 bases. Per germline, CDR1 KGHDR and CDR2 SFDVKD. The CDR3 is 14 residues long. With 4 bases clipped from V and 2 bases from J, the junction kept 4 bases outside the gene matches. The CDR3: CATSEAGNPYEQYF. The CDR3 DNA sequence: TGTGCCACCAGTGAAGCGGGGAACCCCTACGAGCAGTACTTC.

This clonotype was counted many times. This chain links TRBV4-2 with TRBJ2-1; no reliable D call. V was cut by 6 bases and J by 4 bases, with 10 bases left in between. From germline, CDR1 is LGHNA and CDR2 YNFKEQ. The CDR3 sequence is 13 residues long. The CDR3 DNA sequence: TGTGCCAGCAGGGACGGAGAATACAATGAGCAGTTCTTC. This encodes CASRDGEYNEQFF.

The rearrangement uses TRBV20-1 and TRBJ2-7, with 8 positions matching TRBD1. Germline trimming cut 1 base from V and 5 bases from J; bases unmatched to any gene: 13. The CDR3 spans 16 residues. Germline lookup yields CDR1 DFQATT and CDR2 SNEGSKA (reference sequence). CDR3 sequence reads: CSARGIGTGETNEQYF. CDR3 sequence (DNA): TGCAGTGCTAGAGGCATAGGGACAGGAGAGACCAACGAGCAGTACTTC.